The rows below give T cell receptor beta chains drawn from one sample of a study of CD8 T cells in ankylosing spondylitis. TCRdb re-analysed the 5' RACE reads in MiXCR, keeping a single row per CDR3 protein. The sample carries 450,000 or so distinct CDR3 sequences, 20% to 30% recorded once. Sequences were obtained from blood, either unsorted or a sorted T cell fraction (not recorded which). Receptor source: a male donor with ankylosing spondylitis. Both conserved end residues are part of each CDR3. D genes are given only for firm matches. Clone sizes are given selectively: once, few, many, or a class where the clone is expanded.

d_call,clone_size,j_call,cdr3_length,v_call,cdr3_nt,cdr3_aa
.,.,TRBJ1-1,14,TRBV10-1,TGCGCCAGCAGTGAGGAGGGGGAGAACACTGAAGCTTTCTTT,CASSEEGENTEAFF
.,few,TRBJ1-5,14,TRBV6-1,TGTGCCAGCATAAGTACGGGGCAAACTCAGCCCCAGCATTTT,CASISTGQTQPQHF
.,.,TRBJ2-7,14,TRBV3-1,TGTGCCAGCAGCCGAACAGTAGGGGGTTACGAGCAGTACTTC,CASSRTVGGYEQYF
TRBD1,.,TRBJ1-4,14,TRBV3-1,TGTGCCAGCAGCCCGACAGGGGGCGTTGAAAAACTGTTTTTT,CASSPTGGVEKLFF
.,.,TRBJ2-7,14,TRBV6-2/TRBV6-3,TGTGCCAGCAGTTACTCTACTCAAACGGAAGAGCAGTACTTC,CASSYSTQTEEQYF
TRBD1,.,TRBJ2-6,16,TRBV7-9,TGTGCCAGCAGGAAAACAGGGGACCCTGGGGCCAACGTCCTGACTTTC,CASRKTGDPGANVLTF
.,once,TRBJ1-5,13,TRBV7-9,TGTGCCAGCAAGGGGGAGGGCAATCAGCCCCAGCATTTT,CASKGEGNQPQHF
.,few,TRBJ1-1,16,TRBV4-2,TGTGCCAGCAGCCAAGATCAAGCGCTGGGTGTGACTGAAGCTTTCTTT,CASSQDQALGVTEAFF
.,.,TRBJ1-2,14,TRBV6-2/TRBV6-3,TGTGCCAGCACCATGAGGGGGTATTATTATGGCTACACCTTC,CASTMRGYYYGYTF
TRBD2,few,TRBJ2-1,16,TRBV5-1,TGCGCCAGCAGCTTGGTCCGGCTAGCGGACTACAATGAGCAGTTCTTC,CASSLVRLADYNEQFF
TRBD1,.,TRBJ2-2,14,TRBV12-3/TRBV12-4,TGTGCCAGCAGGTCCGGGACAGTGACGGGGGAGCTGTTTTTT,CASRSGTVTGELFF
.,.,TRBJ2-1,13,TRBV20-1,TGCAGTGCACTGGGGGAGGGGGCGCCCCAGCAGTTCTTC,CSALGEGAPQQFF
TRBD2,few,TRBJ2-5,16,TRBV5-1,TGCGCCAGCAGCTTGACTAGCGGGAGAGGGGGCGAGACCCAGTACTTC,CASSLTSGRGGETQYF
.,.,TRBJ2-1,14,TRBV7-9,TGTGCCAGCAGGACAGTAGACTCCTACAATGAGCAGTTCTTC,CASRTVDSYNEQFF
.,.,TRBJ2-2,13,TRBV20-1,TGCAGTGCTAGACTTCCCGCCACCGGGGAGCTGTTTTTT,CSARLPATGELFF
TRBD1,.,TRBJ2-1,14,TRBV18,TGTGCCAGCTCACAAGGGACAGGGGGCGATGAGCAGTTCTTC,CASSQGTGGDEQFF
TRBD1,.,TRBJ2-2,14,TRBV19,TGTGCCAGCCGGGACAGGGCTGCGGCCGGGGAGCTGTTTTTT,CASRDRAAAGELFF
.,.,TRBJ1-1,12,TRBV5-1,TGCGCCAGCAGCCCGGCCGACACTGAAGCTTTCTTT,CASSPADTEAFF
.,.,TRBJ2-6,15,TRBV12-3/TRBV12-4,TGTGCCAGCAGGTTCGGAGGAACCGGGGCCAACGTCCTGACTTTC,CASRFGGTGANVLTF
TRBD2,.,TRBJ2-1,18,TRBV14,TGTGCCAGCAGCTTACGAGGGACTAGCGGGAGTAACTACAATGAGCAGTTCTTC,CASSLRGTSGSNYNEQFF
.,few,TRBJ2-2,14,TRBV20-1,TGCAGTGCTATGGGGGACAAAAACACCGGGGAGCTGTTTTTT,CSAMGDKNTGELFF
.,few,TRBJ2-7,15,TRBV6-1,TGTGCCAGCAGTAGTGGGGACTGGAAAGTTTACGAGCAGTACTTC,CASSSGDWKVYEQYF
TRBD1,.,TRBJ1-2,13,TRBV29-1,TGCAGCGTCCCCTCCAGGGGGCCCTATGGCTACACCTTC,CSVPSRGPYGYTF
.,.,TRBJ1-3,18,TRBV29-1,TGCAGCGCCTCAAGGGGGTCTGTTCAGGGGAGCTCTGGAAACACCATATATTTT,CSASRGSVQGSSGNTIYF
TRBD2,.,TRBJ2-1,17,TRBV24-1,TGTGCCACCAGTGACCCGGGACTAGCGGGACGTGAGGATGAGCAGTTCTTC,CATSDPGLAGREDEQFF
.,.,TRBJ2-7,9,TRBV21-1,TGTGCCAGCAGCAGCGAGCAGTACTTC,CASSSEQYF
.,once,TRBJ1-5,13,TRBV29-1,TGCAGCGTGGGTGACAGAAACAATCAGCCCCAGCATTTT,CSVGDRNNQPQHF
TRBD1,.,TRBJ1-6,14,TRBV5-1,TGCGCCAGCACTAGCACAGGGGACAATTCACCCCTCCACTTT,CASTSTGDNSPLHF